This T cell receptor (beta chain) appears in the sequencing data of a study of blood T cell repertoires in COVID-19. Study summary: Spain, Italy and the United States supplied samples that represented acute and convalescent COVID-19.

Authors' analysis steps: Quantification of nucleated cells was approximated via reference gene primer amplification. Using immunoSEQ multiplex PCR, the repertoire was profiled, and TCRdb retains in-frame clones only, with some absent. V and J calls plus clone size are reproduced from that table; the DNA served to infer D and trimming. The profile shows some 78,000 clones, around nine tenths of them singletons. The V end lost 5 bases, the J end lost 1 base, and 10 bases lay between the germline ends. CDR3 size: 14 residues. In germline, CDR1 is KGHDR, CDR2 SFDVKD. The receptor was derived from a man aged 50 to 59 with active or convalescent COVID-19. The genes are TRBV24-1 and TRBJ1-1, with D perhaps TRBD1 (6 bases). Sequencing was carried out using peripheral blood. CDR3 nucleotide sequence: TGTGCCACCAGTGCCTCGGACAGGAACACTGAAGCTTTCTTT. It encodes CATSASDRNTEAFF.